The 27 T cell receptor beta chains in this list originate from one sample, sequenced in a study of CD8 T cells in Susac syndrome. An amount of RNA that ranged from roughly 0.5 to 1 ug was reverse transcribed with random hexamers. TCRdb used MiXCR to reprocess the immunoSEQ multiplex PCR reads, holding one entry per CDR3 protein. The sample lists some 250,000 distinct CDR3 sequences, about 95% seen once, with around 0.093% in the top ten. Material: CD4+ T cells from PBMCs. These TCRs come from a human donor with Susac syndrome.

This chain uses TRBV9 with TRBJ2-3; D may be TRBD1 or TRBD2 (5 bases each). Germline V gene sequence: CDR1 SGDLS, CDR2 YYNGEE. This CDR3 spans 16 amino acids. Trimming left V 6 bases short and J 3 bases short, with 20 bases between. CDR3 sequence reads: CASKLGLGDETDTQYF. For the CDR3, the DNA is TGTGCCAGCAAACTCGGGTTGGGGGACGAGACAGATACGCAGTATTTT.

The CDR3 loop is CAWSGGGLAENQETQYF. CDR3 nucleotides: TGTGCCTGGAGTGGGGGGGGACTAGCGGAGAACCAAGAGACCCAGTACTTC. V is TRBV30 and J is TRBJ2-5; 11 nucleotides line up with TRBD2. With V trimmed by 1 base and J by 0 bases, 7 bases remained unmatched. Germline CDR1 is GTSNPN and CDR2 is SVGIG (reference sequence). The CDR3 sequence is 17 residues long.

V is TRBV3-1 and J is TRBJ2-7; TRBD2 is a possible D gene (5 bases). CDR1 is LGHDT, CDR2 YNNKEL, per germline (reference sequence). The CDR3 is 15 residues long. Deletions cut 0 bases from V and 9 bases from J, with 18 bases between. The CDR3 sequence: CASSQDTGLATRQYF. In DNA, the CDR3 is TGTGCCAGCAGCCAAGATACCGGACTGGCTACGCGGCAGTACTTC.

The chain has TRBV7-2 and TRBJ1-4; possible D gene TRBD1, 6 bases. Germline lookup yields CDR1 SGHTA and CDR2 FQGNSA. This CDR3 has 14 amino acids. Trimming took 1 base from V and 8 from J, leaving 11 bases between them. The CDR3 region is CASSLVQGREKLFF. The CDR3 bases are TGTGCCAGCAGCTTAGTTCAGGGGCGGGAAAAACTGTTTTTT.

In DNA form, the CDR3 reads TGTGCCTGGACGTCGCGGGTTACCACTGAAGCTTTCTTT. Its protein is CAWTSRVTTEAFF. The chain links TRBV30 to TRBJ1-1; D is uncertain. The CDR3 loop spans 13 amino acids. Germline CDR1 GTSNPN, CDR2 SVGIG (reference sequence). V was trimmed by 4 bases and J by 4 bases, leaving 13 bases between them.

J is TRBJ2-7 and V is TRBV30, with no clear D. V was clipped by 2 bases and J by 7 bases, with 15 bases between them. The germline V gene has CDR1 GTSNPN and CDR2 SVGIG (reference sequence). The CDR3 is 13 amino acids. CDR3 sequence: CAWSTPEPLEQYF. The CDR3 nucleotides are TGTGCCTGGAGTACCCCGGAGCCGCTGGAGCAGTACTTC.

V is TRBV7-9 and J is TRBJ2-2; TRBD2 aligns across 11 bases. The CDR3 is made up of 17 amino acids. V shed 5 bases, J shed 7 bases, and the junction held 12 bases outside the gene matches. Germline loops: CDR1 SEHNR, CDR2 FQNEAQ (reference sequence). The CDR3 DNA reads as TGTGCCAGCAGCCGCCCCGGATTAGCGGGAGGGATCGGGGAGCTGTTTTTT. It specifies CASSRPGLAGGIGELFF.

This sequence joins TRBV29-1 and TRBJ1-2; D is undetermined. The CDR3 sequence is 14 residues long. Trimming took 7 bases from V and 6 from J, leaving 21 bases between them. Per the germline V gene, CDR1 is SQVTM and CDR2 is ANQGSEA. The CDR3 loop reads CSAELAGRGNGYTF. The CDR3 DNA is TGCAGCGCGGAACTGGCGGGAAGAGGCAATGGCTACACCTTC. Drawing the rest from reference TRBV29-1 and TRBJ1-2, the complete variable domain is SAVISQKPSRDICQRGTSLTIQCQVDSQVTMMFWYRQQPGQSLTLIATANQGSEATYESGFVIDKFPISRPNLTFSTLTVSNMSPEDSSIYLCSAELAGRGNGYTFGSGTRLTVV.

The chain couples TRBV30 to TRBJ1-1; D is ambiguous. Trimming took off 3 bases at V and 0 bases at J, with 5 bases between the two ends. In germline, CDR1 is GTSNPN, CDR2 SVGIG (reference sequence). The CDR3 totals 12 residues. CDR3 sequence: CAWSRLNTEAFF. The CDR3 nucleotides are TGTGCCTGGAGCCGGTTGAACACTGAAGCTTTCTTT.

The V and J genes are TRBV27 and TRBJ2-2, with D tentatively TRBD1 (6 bases). The V and J ends lost 6 bases and 6 bases respectively, with 8 bases between them. The CDR3 length is 12 residues. From germline, CDR1 is MNHEY and CDR2 SMNVEV (reference sequence). CDR3 sequence reads: CASRRGSGELFF. The CDR3 nucleotides read TGTGCCAGCAGGAGGGGGTCCGGGGAGCTGTTTTTT.

This sequence joins TRBV3-1 and TRBJ2-1, with 7 bases matching TRBD2. The CDR3 has 16 residues. With V trimmed by 1 base and J by 5 bases, 8 bases remained unmatched. The germline CDR1 and CDR2 sequences are LGHDT and YNNKEL (reference sequence). The CDR3: CASSQVRASGDNEQFF. The CDR3, as DNA: TGTGCCAGCAGCCAAGTTAGGGCTAGCGGAGACAATGAGCAGTTCTTC.

The rearrangement uses TRBV18 and TRBJ2-7; 13 bases match TRBD2. This CDR3 contains 16 residues. Looked up from germline, CDR1 is KGHSH and CDR2 is LQKENI. Trimming cost V 3 bases and J 4 bases; bases outside gene matches: 6. The CDR3 DNA follows: TGTGCCAGCTCACCTCCCGGACTAGCGGGAGCTTACGAGCAGTACTTC. Amino acids: CASSPPGLAGAYEQYF.

This clonotype was found once. CDR3 coding DNA: TGTGCCTGGAGTGAGGATAGCAATCAGCCCCAGCATTTT. Its protein is CAWSEDSNQPQHF. The V and J genes are TRBV30 and TRBJ1-5, with D uncertain. The germline V and J ends were trimmed by 1 base and 0 bases, with 4 bases remaining between them. The CDR3 extends over 13 amino acids. In germline, CDR1 is GTSNPN, CDR2 SVGIG (reference sequence).

Written as DNA, the CDR3 is TGCGCCAGCAGCCCGCATAGTACCGGGGAGCTGTTTTTT. Protein: CASSPHSTGELFF. J is TRBJ2-2 and V is TRBV4-1; no firm D call. With 4 bases removed from V and 5 bases from J, the gap between germline ends came to 8 bases. Looked up from germline, CDR1 is MGHRA and CDR2 is YSYEKL. The CDR3 loop spans 13 amino acids.

Comment on this clonotype: One junction end does not reproduce the germline sequence, and a read error may be involved. The chain combines TRBV7-7 with TRBJ1-5; D ambiguous. CDR1 SSHAT and CDR2 FNYEAQ come from the germline V gene (reference sequence). The CDR3 totals 13 residues. CDR3 amino acids: CASSPTKDQPQHF. In DNA, the CDR3 is TGTGCTAGCAGCCCAACAAAGGATCAGCCCCAGCATTTT.

This chain connects TRBV19 to TRBJ1-1; D is uncertain. Germline lookup yields CDR1 LNHDA and CDR2 SQIVND (reference sequence). The CDR3 is 13 residues long. Trimming removed 3 bases from V and 1 base from J, with 6 bases in between. CDR3 coding DNA: TGTGCCAGTAGTATTTCCAAGAACACTGAAGCTTTCTTT. Encoded protein: CASSISKNTEAFF.

The chain carries TRBV7-9 and TRBJ2-1; 16 bases are shared with TRBD2. Germline loops: CDR1 SEHNR, CDR2 FQNEAQ (reference sequence). The ends lost 5 bases at V and 7 bases at J; junction bases unmatched: 11. This CDR3 comprises 18 residues. The CDR3 here is CASSPWGLAGGPGNEQFF. CDR3 nucleotides: TGTGCCAGCAGCCCTTGGGGACTAGCGGGAGGGCCAGGAAATGAGCAGTTCTTC.

The rearrangement uses TRBV11-2 and TRBJ1-1; TRBD1 aligns across 7 bases. Germline V gene sequence: CDR1 SGHAT, CDR2 FQNNGV. The CDR3 runs to 15 residues. V was clipped by 2 bases and J by 0 bases; unmatched bases: 3. The CDR3 DNA reads TGTGCCAGCAGCTTATCAGGGGGTTTGAACACTGAAGCTTTCTTT. This gives the protein CASSLSGGLNTEAFF.

The rearrangement uses TRBV5-1 and TRBJ2-7; D perhaps matches TRBD1 (6 bases). This CDR3 spans 17 amino acids. The V end lost 5 bases, the J end lost 2 bases, and 23 bases lay between the germline ends. The germline CDR1 and CDR2 sequences are SGHRS and YFSETQ. This CDR3 reads CASRRHPGAGAAYEQYF. The CDR3 nucleotides are TGCGCCAGCAGACGTCACCCCGGGGCAGGGGCCGCCTACGAGCAGTACTTC.

The chain links TRBV20-1 to TRBJ2-2; 7 bases line up with TRBD1. With 3 bases clipped from V and 5 bases from J, the junction kept 3 bases outside the gene matches. CDR1 and CDR2 (germline): DFQATT, SNEGSKA (reference sequence). The CDR3 has 13 residues. The CDR3 loop is CSASPQGTGELFF. The DNA for the CDR3 is TGCAGTGCTAGCCCACAGGGGACCGGGGAGCTGTTTTTT.

The chain employs TRBV27 and TRBJ1-2; D gene ambiguous. The length of the CDR3 is 13 residues. The ends were cut back, 6 bases at V and 3 bases at J, with 11 bases in the middle. The germline V gene has CDR1 MNHEY and CDR2 SMNVEV (reference sequence). Here the CDR3 DNA reads TGTGCCAGCAGCTTAAGGAGGGACTATGGCTACACCTTC. This codes for CASSLRRDYGYTF.

On this clonotype: One end of the junction does not line up with germline, which may come from a read error. The rearrangement links TRBV10-3 to TRBJ1-2; 12 nucleotides line up with TRBD1. Germline V CDR1 and CDR2: ENHRY, SYGVKD. The CDR3 has 15 amino acids. Written as DNA, the CDR3 is TGTGCCATCAGTGGGGGACAGGGGGCGAACTATGGCCACACCTTC. Its translation: CAISGGQGANYGHTF.

The chain carries TRBV28 and TRBJ1-2; perhaps TRBD1 as D (5 bases). There are 14 residues in the CDR3. Trimming cost V 10 bases and J 7 bases, with 22 bases left between them. The germline CDR1 and CDR2 sequences are MDHEN and SYDVKM. The CDR3 DNA reads as TGTGCCACCAAAAGCTCTACACAGGCCTTTGGCTACACCTTC. The encoded protein is CATKSSTQAFGYTF.

V usage is TRBV18 and J usage is TRBJ2-4; TRBD1 aligns across 10 bases. CDR1 and CDR2 (germline): KGHSH, LQKENI. This CDR3 comprises 18 residues. J lost 8 bases, V lost 8 bases, and 21 bases had no gene match. The CDR3 sequence: CASPYSTGGGSIGYIQYF. The CDR3 DNA follows: TGTGCCAGCCCTTATTCGACAGGGGGCGGTTCTATTGGCTACATTCAGTACTTC.

The chain recombines TRBV15 with TRBJ2-3, with D possibly being TRBD1 or TRBD2 (5 bases each). Trimming shortened V by 1 base and J by 4 bases, and 27 bases separated the two germline ends. Germline loops: CDR1 LNHNV, CDR2 YYDKDF (reference sequence). The CDR3 is made up of 20 amino acids. CDR3 protein: CATSRVLPHIGTFHPDTQYF. In DNA, the CDR3 is TGTGCCACCAGCAGAGTACTGCCCCATATCGGGACCTTCCACCCAGATACGCAGTATTTT.

The V and J genes are TRBV20-1 and TRBJ2-6; D not certain. The CDR3 consists of 16 residues. Trimming took off 3 bases at V and 0 bases at J, with 12 bases between the two ends. Germline-derived CDR1 and CDR2 are DFQATT and SNEGSKA (reference sequence). The DNA of the CDR3 is TGCAGTGCTAGGGGCCAGCTAGACTCTGGGGCCAACGTCCTGACTTTC. Its protein product is CSARGQLDSGANVLTF.

The chain couples TRBV15 to TRBJ2-5; possibly TRBD1 for D (5 bases). CDR1 and CDR2 (germline): LNHNV, YYDKDF (reference sequence). With 3 bases removed from V and 5 bases from J, the gap between germline ends came to 16 bases. This CDR3 comprises 15 residues. CDR3 nucleotide sequence: TGTGCCACCAGCAGTAGGGGCGTTGGGGATGAGACCCAGTACTTC. Amino acid sequence: CATSSRGVGDETQYF.